Sequencing of this TCR beta chain was carried out in a study of blood T cell repertoires in COVID-19. The wider study: Italy, Spain and the United States were the sources of the convalescent and acute COVID-19 samples. Sources were T cells, B-cell-depleted T cells, or PBMCs; the material itself was cDNA or gDNA.

Seattle participants joined during active infection and were tracked over time. In the original analysis: By means of reference gene primer amplification, nucleated cell counts were estimated. The repertoire was sequenced with immunoSEQ multiplex PCR; TCRdb's copy has only in-frame clones and lacks some. V, J and clone size are those of that table, while D and trimming were read from the DNA. This table holds tens of thousands of clones, roughly 70% found once. V was shortened by 3 bases and J by 1 base, with 14 bases between the two germline ends. Germline CDR1 is MDHEN and CDR2 is SYDVKM. This CDR3 region has 16 residues.

The sample comprised peripheral blood. The clonotype comes from a man between 65 and 79 years old with COVID-19, enrolled during active disease. V and J are TRBV28 and TRBJ2-3; D is undetermined. The CDR3, as DNA: TGTGCCAGCAGTTTCCTCGGTGGCAGGCGCACAGATACGCAGTATTTT. Translated, it gives CASSFLGGRRTDTQYF.